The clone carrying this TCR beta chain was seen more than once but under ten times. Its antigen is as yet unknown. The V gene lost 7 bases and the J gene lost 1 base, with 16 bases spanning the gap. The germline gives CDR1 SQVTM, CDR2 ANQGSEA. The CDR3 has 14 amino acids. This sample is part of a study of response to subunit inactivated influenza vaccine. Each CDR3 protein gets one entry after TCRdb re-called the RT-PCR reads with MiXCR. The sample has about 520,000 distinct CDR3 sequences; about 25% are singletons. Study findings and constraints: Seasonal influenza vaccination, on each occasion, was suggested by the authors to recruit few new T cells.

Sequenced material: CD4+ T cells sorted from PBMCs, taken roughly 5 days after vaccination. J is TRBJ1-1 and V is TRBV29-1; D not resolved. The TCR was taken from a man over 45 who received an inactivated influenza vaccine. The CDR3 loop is CSASVGQANTEAFF. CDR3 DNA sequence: TGCAGCGCCTCAGTAGGGCAGGCGAACACTGAAGCTTTCTTT. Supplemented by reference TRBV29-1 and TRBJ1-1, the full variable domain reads SAVISQKPSRDICQRGTSLTIQCQVDSQVTMMFWYRQQPGQSLTLIATANQGSEATYESGFVIDKFPISRPNLTFSTLTVSNMSPEDSSIYLCSASVGQANTEAFFGQGTRLTVV.